This T cell receptor beta chain was sequenced for a study of prognosis after radiotherapy for stage I lung cancer. Study as a whole: Stereotactic body radiotherapy was never combined with concurrent therapy in any patient. Broader study findings: TRBV and TRBJ gene usage reportedly differed between patients with and without metastases. After stereotactic body radiation therapy, patients with later distant metastases showed lower Shannon entropy.

Two rounds of multiplex PCR amplified TCR beta CDR3 from genomic DNA. Primers (each specific to one TRBV or TRBJ gene) were used in first-round PCR. TCRdb fed the multiplex PCR reads into MiXCR, producing one record per CDR3 protein. The repertoire has tens of thousands of distinct CDR3 sequences, just over 45% of them found once; the top ten carry around 14%. Regarding this clonotype: The antigen is not known.

Peripheral blood samples of approximately 6 milliliters were drawn at each of two time points. This CDR3 spans 14 amino acids. V was trimmed by 3 bases and J by 1 base, leaving 6 bases between them. The chain has TRBV12-3 or TRBV12-4 and TRBJ2-2; no clear D. Sequencing used PBMCs, obtained before or after stereotactic body radiation therapy (not recorded which). The sequence derives from a donor aged 50 or older with non-small cell lung cancer. CDR3: CASSFSLNTGELFF. Here the CDR3 DNA reads TGTGCCAGCAGTTTTAGTTTGAACACCGGGGAGCTGTTTTTT.